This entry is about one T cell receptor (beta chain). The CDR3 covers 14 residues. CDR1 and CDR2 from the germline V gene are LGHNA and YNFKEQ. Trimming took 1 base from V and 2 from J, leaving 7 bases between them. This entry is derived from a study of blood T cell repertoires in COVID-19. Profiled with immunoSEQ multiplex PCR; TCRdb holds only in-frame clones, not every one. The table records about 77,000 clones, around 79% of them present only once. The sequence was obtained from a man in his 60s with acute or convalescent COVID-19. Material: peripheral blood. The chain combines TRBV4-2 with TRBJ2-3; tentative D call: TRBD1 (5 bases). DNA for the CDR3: TGTGCCAGCAGCCAAGCACAGGCCACAGATACGCAGTATTTT. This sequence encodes CASSQAQATDTQYF.